These 15 T cell receptor beta chains were all obtained from the same sample, sequenced in a study of identical twins. Using its own MiXCR run on the 5' RACE reads, TCRdb lists one record per CDR3 protein. This table has fewer than 800,000 distinct CDR3 sequences, just over 7% appearing once. These data were also filed under a second study, of yellow fever vaccine responses in identical twins.

Sequencing used PBMCs. These receptors all come from a young woman in good health.

The V and J genes are TRBV15 and TRBJ2-7; D gene ambiguous. The V end was cut by 0 bases, the J end by 7 bases, with 10 bases between. CDR1 and CDR2 (germline): LNHNV, YYDKDF (reference sequence). CDR3 size: 13 residues. In DNA form, the CDR3 reads TGTGCCACCAGCAGAGATCGATTGTCGGAGCAGTACGTC. Protein: CATSRDRLSEQYV.

This clonotype was seen repeatedly, ten times or more. This chain joins TRBV5-1 and TRBJ1-6; 8 bases match TRBD1. Germline assignment: CDR1 SGHRS and CDR2 YFSETQ. V lost 4 bases to trimming and J lost 8 bases; unmatched junction nucleotides: 2. CDR3 length: 13 amino acids. CDR3 sequence reads: CASSAGGDSPLHF. The DNA of the CDR3 is TGCGCCAGCAGCGCAGGGGGCGATTCACCCCTCCACTTT.

This clonotype was seen repeatedly, ten times or more. The gene calls are TRBV29-1 and TRBJ1-4; a possible D gene is TRBD1 (5 bases). CDR3 length: 15 residues. The V end lost 6 bases, the J end lost 10 bases, and 24 bases lay between the germline ends. Germline lookup yields CDR1 SQVTM and CDR2 ANQGSEA. The CDR3 region is CSVLGLAGFGGKLFF. In nucleotides, the CDR3 is TGCAGCGTACTAGGGTTGGCTGGTTTTGGGGGAAAACTGTTTTTT.

This clonotype was detected many times. The gene calls are TRBV13 and TRBJ1-1; maybe TRBD1 (5 bases). Trimming removed 5 bases at V and 7 bases at J, with 20 bases between. Germline values: CDR1 PRHDT, CDR2 FYEKMQ (reference sequence). CDR3 length: 15 amino acids. Here the CDR3 DNA reads TGTGCCAGCAGCATTAGGGGTCAGGGTGAAATTGAAGCTTTCTTT. It is translated as CASSIRGQGEIEAFF.

There are a few counts of this clonotype. The CDR3 DNA reads TGCGCCAGCAGCTTGGACGAGAGCTCCTATAATTCACCCCTCCACTTT. Residues: CASSLDESSYNSPLHF. The gene calls are TRBV5-1 and TRBJ1-6; D not resolved. V was shortened by 0 bases and J by 0 bases, with 7 bases between the two germline ends. The CDR3 sequence is 16 residues long. Germline CDR1 and CDR2: SGHRS and YFSETQ.

The sample holds many counts of this clonotype. The V gene is TRBV28, the J gene TRBJ2-1; no clear D. Deletions cut 3 bases from V and 5 bases from J, with 20 bases between. The CDR3 runs 17 residues. Per the germline V gene, CDR1 is MDHEN and CDR2 is SYDVKM. The CDR3 DNA reads TGTGCCAGCAGTTTTATCGTCGGCCAACTCCTCGACAATGAGCAGTTCTTC. This encodes CASSFIVGQLLDNEQFF.

The V call is TRBV28, the J call TRBJ2-7, with D perhaps matching TRBD2 (6 bases). The CDR3 is 14 residues long. The ends were cut back, 3 bases at V and 7 bases at J, with 16 bases in the middle. Germline CDR1 is MDHEN and CDR2 is SYDVKM. In DNA, the CDR3 is TGTGCCAGCAGTTTTGACGGGAGCTGGCAGGAGCAGTACTTC. It is translated as CASSFDGSWQEQYF.

The V call is TRBV6-1, the J call TRBJ2-1; 7 bases are a match to TRBD1. CDR3 size: 15 residues. CDR1 is MNHNS, CDR2 SASEGT, per germline. J lost 6 bases, V lost 5 bases, and 10 bases had no gene match. This CDR3 reads CASSPGQLNFNEQFF. Written as DNA, the CDR3 is TGTGCCAGCAGTCCGGGACAGCTGAATTTCAATGAGCAGTTCTTC.

This clonotype appeared many times. V and J are TRBV7-3 and TRBJ2-2; 16 bases align to TRBD2. Looked up from germline, CDR1 is SGHTA and CDR2 is FQGTGA. The CDR3 has 19 amino acids. V was clipped by 6 bases and J by 5 bases; unmatched bases: 12. The CDR3 DNA follows: TGTGCCAGCAGAAAAACGGGACTAGCGGGAGGGCAAGGAACCGGGGAGCTGTTTTTT. Protein sequence: CASRKTGLAGGQGTGELFF.

This clonotype occurred a few times. This chain joins TRBV20-1 and TRBJ2-1; D perhaps matches TRBD1 (5 bases). CDR1 DFQATT and CDR2 SNEGSKA come from the germline V gene (reference sequence). The CDR3 has 13 residues. Trimming removed 0 bases from V and 12 bases from J, with 15 bases in between. CDR3 nucleotide sequence: TGCAGTGCTAGAGATGGGGTTGGTGGGGCGCAGTTCTTC. Translation: CSARDGVGGAQFF.

The chain recombines TRBV18 with TRBJ1-2; weak D call: TRBD1 (5 bases). From germline, CDR1 is KGHSH and CDR2 LQKENI. The CDR3 spans 13 residues. The V and J ends lost 5 bases and 4 bases respectively, with 11 bases between them. The CDR3 spells CASSKQTGYGYTF. Here the CDR3 DNA reads TGTGCCAGCTCAAAACAAACAGGCTATGGCTACACCTTC.

This clonotype was recorded many times. V is TRBV4-1 and J is TRBJ1-6; 7 bases fit TRBD1. CDR3 length: 15 amino acids. CDR1 MGHRA and CDR2 YSYEKL come from the germline V gene. Losses at the gene ends were 1 base for V and 4 bases for J; bases not matched to a gene: 1. CDR3: CASSQAGQYNSPLHF. The CDR3, as DNA: TGCGCCAGCAGCCAAGCGGGACAGTATAATTCACCCCTCCACTTT.

In its sample, this clonotype was seen a few times. This rearrangement joins TRBV5-1 to TRBJ2-1; 13 nucleotides line up with TRBD2. Germline V gene lookup returns CDR1 SGHRS and CDR2 YFSETQ. J gave up 7 bases and V 3 bases, and 16 bases lay outside the gene matches. The CDR3 contains 19 residues. This CDR3 reads CASSYRTSGSGVHGNEQFF. In DNA, the CDR3 is TGCGCCAGCAGCTACAGGACTAGCGGGAGTGGGGTGCATGGGAATGAGCAGTTCTTC.

The V and J genes are TRBV3-1 and TRBJ2-2; 11 positions match TRBD2. Germline trimming cut 5 bases from V and 1 base from J; bases unmatched to any gene: 6. Germline V gene sequence: CDR1 LGHDT, CDR2 YNNKEL (reference sequence). CDR3 length equals 17 residues. The CDR3 DNA follows: TGTGCCAGCAGCGTGTCGGGACTAGCGGTGAACACCGGGGAGCTGTTTTTT. Its translation is CASSVSGLAVNTGELFF.

This clonotype was found a few times. This sequence joins TRBV10-3 and TRBJ2-1, with 7 bases aligning to TRBD2. V lost 11 bases and J lost 1; bases outside the gene matches: 17. Germline V gene lookup returns CDR1 ENHRY and CDR2 SYGVKD. The CDR3 runs 17 residues. CDR3 protein: CASCLDCAGESYNEQFF. The CDR3 DNA reads as TGTGCCTCCTGCCTTGACTGTGCGGGGGAATCCTACAATGAGCAGTTCTTC.